This TCR beta chain was sequenced in a study of blood T cell repertoires in COVID-19. Background on the study: The origin of the acute and convalescent COVID-19 samples was the United States, Italy and Spain.

Per the study methods: Estimation of nucleated cell counts was performed using reference gene primer amplification. Sequencing was performed with immunoSEQ multiplex PCR; in TCRdb, only in-frame clones are kept and a portion is missing. V, J and clone size reflect that table, while D and trimming were determined from the DNA. The sample carries tens of thousands of clones, 80% to 90% recorded once. The CDR3 has 16 residues. Trimming at V came to 0 bases and at J to 5 bases, leaving 9 bases not matched to a gene. Germline assignment: CDR1 ENHRY and CDR2 SYGVKD. Input material: peripheral blood. The chain employs TRBV10-3 and TRBJ2-7; 8 bases align to TRBD1. The clonotype comes from a man in his sixties with acute or convalescent COVID-19. CDR3 region: CAISESAGRGRDEQYF. DNA for the CDR3: TGTGCCATCAGTGAGTCGGCGGGCAGGGGGCGAGACGAGCAGTACTTC.